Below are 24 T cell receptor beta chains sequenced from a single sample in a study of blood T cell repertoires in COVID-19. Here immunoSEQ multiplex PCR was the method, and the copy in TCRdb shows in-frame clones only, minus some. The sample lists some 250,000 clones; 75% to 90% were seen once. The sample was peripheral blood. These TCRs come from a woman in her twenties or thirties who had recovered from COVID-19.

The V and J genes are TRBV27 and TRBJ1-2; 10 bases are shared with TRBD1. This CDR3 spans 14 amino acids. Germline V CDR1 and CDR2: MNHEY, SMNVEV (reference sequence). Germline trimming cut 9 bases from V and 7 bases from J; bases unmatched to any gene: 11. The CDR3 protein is CASSPGQGIVGYTF. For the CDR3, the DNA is TGTGCCAGTTCTCCGGGACAGGGGATTGTTGGCTACACCTTC.

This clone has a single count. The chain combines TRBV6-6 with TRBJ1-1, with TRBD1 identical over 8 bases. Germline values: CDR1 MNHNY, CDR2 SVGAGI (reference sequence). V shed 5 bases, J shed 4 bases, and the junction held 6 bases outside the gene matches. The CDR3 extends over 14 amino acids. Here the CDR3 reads CASSTRTGSTEAFF. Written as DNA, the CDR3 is TGTGCCAGCAGTACCCGGACAGGGAGCACTGAAGCTTTCTTT.

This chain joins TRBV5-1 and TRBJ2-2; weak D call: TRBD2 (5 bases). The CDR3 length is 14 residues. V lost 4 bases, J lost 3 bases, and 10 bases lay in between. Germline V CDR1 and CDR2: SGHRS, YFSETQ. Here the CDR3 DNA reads TGCGCCAGCAGCCTCAGGACTGACACCGGGGAGCTGTTTTTT. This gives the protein CASSLRTDTGELFF.

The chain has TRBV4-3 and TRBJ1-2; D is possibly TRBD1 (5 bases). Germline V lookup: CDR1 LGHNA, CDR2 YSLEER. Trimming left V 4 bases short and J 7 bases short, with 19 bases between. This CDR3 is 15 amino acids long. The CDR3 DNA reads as TGCGCCAGCAGCCTCGCACGGGGGAGAGACGGTGGCTACACCTTC. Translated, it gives CASSLARGRDGGYTF.

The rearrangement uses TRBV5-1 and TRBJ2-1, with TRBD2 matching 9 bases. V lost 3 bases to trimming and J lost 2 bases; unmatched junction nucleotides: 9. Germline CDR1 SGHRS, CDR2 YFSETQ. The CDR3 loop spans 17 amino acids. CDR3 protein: CASSWSGRGGTYNEQFF. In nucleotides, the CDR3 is TGCGCCAGCAGCTGGAGCGGGCGGGGGGGGACCTACAATGAGCAGTTCTTC. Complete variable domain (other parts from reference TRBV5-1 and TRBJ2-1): KAGVTQTPRYLIKTRGQQVTLSCSPISGHRSVSWYQQTPGQGLQFLFEYFSETQRNKGNFPGRFSGRQFSNSRSEMNVSTLELGDSALYLCASSWSGRGGTYNEQFFGPGTRLTVL.

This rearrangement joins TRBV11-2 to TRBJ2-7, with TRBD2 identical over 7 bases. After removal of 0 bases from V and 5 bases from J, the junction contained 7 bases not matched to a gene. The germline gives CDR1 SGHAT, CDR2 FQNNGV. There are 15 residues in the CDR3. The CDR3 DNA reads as TGTGCCAGCAGCTTAGATGTCCGACTAGCCCACGAGCAGTACTTC. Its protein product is CASSLDVRLAHEQYF.

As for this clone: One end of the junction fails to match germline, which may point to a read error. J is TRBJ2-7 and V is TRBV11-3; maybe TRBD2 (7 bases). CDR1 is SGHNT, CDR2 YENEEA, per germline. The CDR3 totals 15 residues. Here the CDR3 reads CASSARGAPSSEQYF. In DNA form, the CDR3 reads TGTGCCAGCAGCGCCCGGGGGGCCCCATCCTCCGAGCAGTACTTC.

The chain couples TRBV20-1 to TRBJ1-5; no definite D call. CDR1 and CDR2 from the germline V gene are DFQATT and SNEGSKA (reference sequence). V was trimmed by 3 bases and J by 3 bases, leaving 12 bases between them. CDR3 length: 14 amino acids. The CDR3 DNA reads TGCAGTGCTAGTATTGGCGGTTACAATCAGCCCCAGCATTTT. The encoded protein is CSASIGGYNQPQHF.

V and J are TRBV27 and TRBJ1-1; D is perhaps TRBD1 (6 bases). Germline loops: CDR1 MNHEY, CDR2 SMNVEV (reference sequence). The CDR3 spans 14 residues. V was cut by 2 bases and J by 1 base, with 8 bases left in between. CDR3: CASSLTGWNTEAFF. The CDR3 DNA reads TGTGCCAGCAGTTTAACAGGGTGGAACACTGAAGCTTTCTTT.

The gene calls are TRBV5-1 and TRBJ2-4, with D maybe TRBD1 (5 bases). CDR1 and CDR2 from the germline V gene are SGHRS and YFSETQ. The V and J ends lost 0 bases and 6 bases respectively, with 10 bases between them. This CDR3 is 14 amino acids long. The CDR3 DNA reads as TGCGCCAGCAGCTTGGGTCCAGGGCTAAACATTCAGTACTTC. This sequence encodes CASSLGPGLNIQYF.

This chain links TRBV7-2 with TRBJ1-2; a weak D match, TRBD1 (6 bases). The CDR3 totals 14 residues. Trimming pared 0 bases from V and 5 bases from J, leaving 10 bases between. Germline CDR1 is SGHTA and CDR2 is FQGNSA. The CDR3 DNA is TGTGCCAGCAGCTTAGCGCCACAGGGTTATGGCTACACCTTC. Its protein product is CASSLAPQGYGYTF. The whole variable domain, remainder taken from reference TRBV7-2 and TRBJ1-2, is GAGVSQSPSNKVTEKGKDVELRCDPISGHTALYWYRQSLGQGLEFLIYFQGNSAPDKSGLPSDRFSAERTGGSVSTLTIQRTQQEDSAVYLCASSLAPQGYGYTFGSGTRLTVV.

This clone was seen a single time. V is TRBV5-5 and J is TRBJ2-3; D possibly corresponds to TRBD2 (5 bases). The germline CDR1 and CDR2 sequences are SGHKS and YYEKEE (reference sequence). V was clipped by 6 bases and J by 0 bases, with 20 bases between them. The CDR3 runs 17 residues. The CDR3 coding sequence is TGTGCCAGCACCGTCCAATGGAGCGGTACTAGCACAGATACGCAGTATTTT. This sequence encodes CASTVQWSGTSTDTQYF. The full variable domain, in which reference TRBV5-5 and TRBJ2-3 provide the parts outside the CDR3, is DAGVTQSPTHLIKTRGQQVTLRCSPISGHKSVSWYQQVLGQGPQFIFQYYEKEERGRGNFPDRFSARQFPNYSSELNVNALLLGDSALYLCASTVQWSGTSTDTQYFGPGTRLTVL.

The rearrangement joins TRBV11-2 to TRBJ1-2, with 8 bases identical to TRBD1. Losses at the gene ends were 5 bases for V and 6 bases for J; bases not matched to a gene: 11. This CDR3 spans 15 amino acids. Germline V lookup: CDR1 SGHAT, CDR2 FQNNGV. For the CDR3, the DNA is TGTGCCAGCAGCCCGGACAGGGTAGGGGGAGATGGCTACACCTTC. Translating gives CASSPDRVGGDGYTF.

The CDR3 region has the DNA TGTGCCAGCAGCCAGGGACTAGCGGGGATCGATGAGCAGTTCTTC. Protein: CASSQGLAGIDEQFF. The chain is built from TRBV7-3 and TRBJ2-1, with 13 nucleotides matching TRBD2. The germline gives CDR1 SGHTA, CDR2 FQGTGA. Trimming took 5 bases from V and 8 from J; bases not matched to a gene: 6. This CDR3 is 15 amino acids long.

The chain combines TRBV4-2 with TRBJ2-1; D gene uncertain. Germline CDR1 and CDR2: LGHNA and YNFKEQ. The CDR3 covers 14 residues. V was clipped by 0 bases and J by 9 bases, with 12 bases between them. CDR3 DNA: TGTGCCAGCAGCCAAGAGTCGCGCGCCGGTGAGCAGTTCTTC. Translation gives CASSQESRAGEQFF.

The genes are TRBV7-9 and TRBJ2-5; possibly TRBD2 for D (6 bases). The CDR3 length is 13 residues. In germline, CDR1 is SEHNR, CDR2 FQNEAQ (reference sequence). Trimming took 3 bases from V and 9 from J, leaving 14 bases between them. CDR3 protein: CASSFLPGEAQYF. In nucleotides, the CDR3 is TGTGCCAGCAGCTTCCTTCCCGGGGAGGCCCAGTACTTC.

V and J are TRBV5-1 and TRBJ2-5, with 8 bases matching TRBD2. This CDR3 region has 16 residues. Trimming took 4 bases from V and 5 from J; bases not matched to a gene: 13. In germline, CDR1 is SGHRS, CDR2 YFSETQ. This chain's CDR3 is CASSIGTSIVSETQYF. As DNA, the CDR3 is TGCGCCAGCAGCATCGGGACTAGTATTGTTTCGGAGACCCAGTACTTC.

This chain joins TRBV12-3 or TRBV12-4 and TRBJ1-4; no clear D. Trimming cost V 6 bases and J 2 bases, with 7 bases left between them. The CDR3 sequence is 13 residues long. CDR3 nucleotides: TGTGCCAGCAGCCCGCGGACTAATGAAAAACTGTTTTTT. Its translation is CASSPRTNEKLFF.

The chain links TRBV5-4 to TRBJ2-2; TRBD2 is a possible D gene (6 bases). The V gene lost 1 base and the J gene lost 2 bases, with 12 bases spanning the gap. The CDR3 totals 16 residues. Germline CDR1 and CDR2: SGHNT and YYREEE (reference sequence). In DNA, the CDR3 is TGTGCCAGCAGCTTGTTAGGTAGCGGTAACACCGGGGAGCTGTTTTTT. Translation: CASSLLGSGNTGELFF.

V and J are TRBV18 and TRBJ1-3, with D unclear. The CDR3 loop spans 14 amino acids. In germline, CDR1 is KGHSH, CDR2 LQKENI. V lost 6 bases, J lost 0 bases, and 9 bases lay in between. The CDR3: CASSGDISGNTIYF. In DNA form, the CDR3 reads TGTGCCAGCTCCGGCGACATCTCTGGAAACACCATATATTTT.

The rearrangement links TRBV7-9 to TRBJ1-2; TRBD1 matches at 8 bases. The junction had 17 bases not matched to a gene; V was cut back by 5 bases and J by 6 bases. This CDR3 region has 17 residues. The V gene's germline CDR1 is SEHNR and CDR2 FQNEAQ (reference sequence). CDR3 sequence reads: CASSPPRMDRVLDGYTF. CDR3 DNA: TGTGCCAGCAGCCCTCCACGAATGGACAGGGTATTAGATGGCTACACCTTC.

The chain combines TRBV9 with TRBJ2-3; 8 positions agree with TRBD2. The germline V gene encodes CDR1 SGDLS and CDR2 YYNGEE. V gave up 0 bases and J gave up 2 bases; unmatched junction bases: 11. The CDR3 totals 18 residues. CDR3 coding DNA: TGTGCCAGCAGCGTAGAGCCCGCTAGCGGGCCGATCACAGATACGCAGTATTTT. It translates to CASSVEPASGPITDTQYF.

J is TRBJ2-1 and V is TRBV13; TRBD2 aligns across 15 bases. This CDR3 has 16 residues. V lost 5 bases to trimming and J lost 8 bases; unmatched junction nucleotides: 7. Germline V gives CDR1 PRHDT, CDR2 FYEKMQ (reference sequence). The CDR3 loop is CASSKGLAGGPDEQFF. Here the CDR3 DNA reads TGTGCCAGCAGCAAGGGACTAGCGGGGGGACCGGATGAGCAGTTCTTC.

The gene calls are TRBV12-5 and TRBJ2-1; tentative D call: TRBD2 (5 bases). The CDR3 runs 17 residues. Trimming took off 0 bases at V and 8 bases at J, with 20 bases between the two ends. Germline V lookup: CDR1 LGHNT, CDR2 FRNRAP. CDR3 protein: CASGLVLSRPRGYEQFF. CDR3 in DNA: TGTGCTAGTGGTTTGGTTCTGAGTCGACCGCGCGGGTATGAGCAGTTCTTC.